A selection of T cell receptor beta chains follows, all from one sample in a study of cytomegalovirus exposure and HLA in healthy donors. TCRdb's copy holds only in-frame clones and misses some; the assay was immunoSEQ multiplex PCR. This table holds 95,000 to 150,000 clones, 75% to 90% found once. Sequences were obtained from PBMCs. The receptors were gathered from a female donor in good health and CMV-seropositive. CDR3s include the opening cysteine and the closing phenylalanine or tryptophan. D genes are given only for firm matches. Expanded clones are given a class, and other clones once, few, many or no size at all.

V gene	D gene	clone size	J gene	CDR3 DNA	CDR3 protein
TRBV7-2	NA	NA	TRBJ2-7	TGTGCCAGCAGCCATCCCCCAGGTCGGAACGAGCAGTACTTC	CASSHPPGRNEQYF
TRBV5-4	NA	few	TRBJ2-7	TGTGCCAGCAGCTTGGACAGGTCCTCCTACGAGCAGTACTTC	CASSLDRSSYEQYF
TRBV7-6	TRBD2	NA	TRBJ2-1	TGTGCCAGCAGCTTACTAGCGGGGGACTACAATGAGCAGTTCTTC	CASSLLAGDYNEQFF
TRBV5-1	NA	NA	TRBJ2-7	TGCGCCAGCAGCTCCAACTCCTACGAGCAGTACTTC	CASSSNSYEQYF
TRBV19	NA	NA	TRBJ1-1	TGTGCCAGTAGTATAGGGGCAGTGAACACTGAAGCTTTCTTT	CASSIGAVNTEAFF
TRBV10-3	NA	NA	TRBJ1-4	TGTGCCATCCGGGGGATGGGAACTAATGAAAAACTGTTTTTT	CAIRGMGTNEKLFF
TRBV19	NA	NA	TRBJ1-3	TGTGCCAGTAGTATAGAGGCGAGCGGGGGAACCGTATTCTCTGGAAACACCATATATTTT	CASSIEASGGTVFSGNTIYF
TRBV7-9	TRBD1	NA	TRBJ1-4	TGTGCCAGCAGCTCAGGACAGGGGATAACTAATGAAAAACTGTTTTTT	CASSSGQGITNEKLFF
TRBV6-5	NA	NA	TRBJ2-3	TGTGCCAGCAGTTCAGTAACAGATACGCAGTATTTT	CASSSVTDTQYF
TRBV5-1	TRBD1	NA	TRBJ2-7	TGCGCCAGCAGCACTGCCGGGACAGGGCTCAGACACGAGCAGTACTTC	CASSTAGTGLRHEQYF
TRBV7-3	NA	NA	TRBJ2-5	TGTGCCAGCATGTGGCTAGCATTCCAAGAGACCCAGTACTTC	CASMWLAFQETQYF
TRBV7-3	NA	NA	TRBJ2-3	TGTGCCAGCAGCTTACGGGGGGCCCTTGGAGATACGCAGTATTTT	CASSLRGALGDTQYF
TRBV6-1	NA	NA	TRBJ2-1	TGTGCCAGCAGGGACACCTCCTACAATGAGCAGTTCTTC	CASRDTSYNEQFF
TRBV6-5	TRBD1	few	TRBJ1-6	TGTGCCAGCAGAGGTGCGGGGACAGGGGATTCACCCCTCCACTTT	CASRGAGTGDSPLHF
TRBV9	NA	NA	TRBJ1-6	TGTGCCAGCAGCGTAGACACCAGGGCCATTTCACCCCTCCACTTT	CASSVDTRAISPLHF
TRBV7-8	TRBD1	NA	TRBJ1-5	TGTGCCAGCAGCAGAGGGACAGGCAATCAGCCCCAGCATTTT	CASSRGTGNQPQHF
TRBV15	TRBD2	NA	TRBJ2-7	TGTGCCACCAGCAGAGCGGGACTAACCAAGTACGAGCAGTACTTC	CATSRAGLTKYEQYF
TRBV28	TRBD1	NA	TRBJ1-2	TGTGCCAGCAGTCCAAGCCGGCCACAGGGGGCGGGAGGCTACACCTTC	CASSPSRPQGAGGYTF
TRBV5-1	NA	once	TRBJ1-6	TGCGCCAGCAGCTTTGGACAGATGCCCAATTCACCCCTCCACTTT	CASSFGQMPNSPLHF
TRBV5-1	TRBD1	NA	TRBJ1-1	TGCGCCAGCTTCCCCGGGACAGGGTGGCGAACTGAAGCTTTCTTT	CASFPGTGWRTEAFF
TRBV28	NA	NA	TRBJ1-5	TGTGCCAGCAGTTTATGGTCACAGCCCCAGCATTTT	CASSLWSQPQHF
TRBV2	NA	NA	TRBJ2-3	TGTGCCAGCAGTACCACCTACACAGATACGCAGTATTTT	CASSTTYTDTQYF
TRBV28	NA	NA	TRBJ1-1	TGTGCCAGCAGTTTCAGGGGCACTGAAGCTTTCTTT	CASSFRGTEAFF
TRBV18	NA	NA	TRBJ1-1	TGTGCCAGCTCACTGAGCGAGGGGGAGGGGACTGAAGCTTTCTTT	CASSLSEGEGTEAFF
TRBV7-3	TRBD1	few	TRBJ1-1	TGTGCCAGCAGCACTAGGGGACAGGGTGAAGCTTTCTTT	CASSTRGQGEAFF
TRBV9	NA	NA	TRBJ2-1	TGTGCCAGCAGCGTAGGGGCCCTCGCAGAGCAGTTCTTC	CASSVGALAEQFF
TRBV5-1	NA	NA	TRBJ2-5	TGCGCCAGCAGCTTGGTTCGGGGCCAAGAGACCCAGTACTTC	CASSLVRGQETQYF
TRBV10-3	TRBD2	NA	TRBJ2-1	TGTGCCATCAGTGAGTCCGGACTAGAGCGCAATGAGCAGTTCTTC	CAISESGLERNEQFF
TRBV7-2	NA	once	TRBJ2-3	TGTGCCAGCAGCTCGTGGGGCCTCACAGATACGCAGTATTTT	CASSSWGLTDTQYF
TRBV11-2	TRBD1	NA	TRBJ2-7	TGTGCCAGCAGCTGGGACAGAAAAGACTACGAGCAGTACTTC	CASSWDRKDYEQYF
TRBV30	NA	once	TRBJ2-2	TGTGCCTGGATCCCCCTCGGTAACACCGGGGAGCTGTTTTTT	CAWIPLGNTGELFF
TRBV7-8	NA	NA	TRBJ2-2	TGTGCCAGCAGCCCTTCTCCTGGGGGCAGACGGAACACCGGGGAGCTGTTTTTT	CASSPSPGGRRNTGELFF
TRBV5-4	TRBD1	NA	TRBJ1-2	TGTGCCAGCAGCACGTACAGGGGTGACGGCTACACCTTC	CASSTYRGDGYTF
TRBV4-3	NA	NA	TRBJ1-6	TGCGCCAGCAGCCAAGATGGAGCGGGCTCCTATAATTCACCCCTCCACTTT	CASSQDGAGSYNSPLHF
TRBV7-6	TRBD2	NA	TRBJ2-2	TGTGCCAGCAGCTTGAGCGGGGGGGTTTACACCGGGGAGCTGTTTTTT	CASSLSGGVYTGELFF
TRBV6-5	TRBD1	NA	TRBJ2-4	TGTGCCAGCAGAGACACAGGGGGCACGAACATTCAGTACTTC	CASRDTGGTNIQYF
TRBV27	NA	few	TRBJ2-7	TGTGCCAGCAGTTCCGGGATAGGGCAGTACTTC	CASSSGIGQYF
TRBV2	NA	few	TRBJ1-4	TGTGCCAGCAGTTTGAGTGGTGACAGGCGAGGGGAAAAACTGTTTTTT	CASSLSGDRRGEKLFF
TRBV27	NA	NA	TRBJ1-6	TGTGCCAGCAGTTTTACTACTCAGGGATCTTCACCCCTCCACTTT	CASSFTTQGSSPLHF